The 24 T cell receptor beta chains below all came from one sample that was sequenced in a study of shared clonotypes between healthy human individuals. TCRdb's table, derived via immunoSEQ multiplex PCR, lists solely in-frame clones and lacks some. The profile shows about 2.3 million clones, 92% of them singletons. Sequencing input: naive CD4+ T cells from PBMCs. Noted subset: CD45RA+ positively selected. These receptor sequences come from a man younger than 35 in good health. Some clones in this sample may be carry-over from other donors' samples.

As DNA, the CDR3 is TGTGCCAGCAGCTTAGATCTTCCCATCTACGAGCAGTACTTC. Translated: CASSLDLPIYEQYF. The chain recombines TRBV11-2 with TRBJ2-7; no firm D call. CDR3 length equals 14 residues. Trimming took 0 bases from V and 3 from J, leaving 9 bases between them. From germline, CDR1 is SGHAT and CDR2 FQNNGV.

DNA for the CDR3: TGTGCCAGCTCGCGGGGTACTAGCGGGAGGGCTGAGACCCAGTACTTC. It encodes CASSRGTSGRAETQYF. The chain recombines TRBV9 with TRBJ2-5, with 13 bases that match TRBD2. V dropped 7 bases and J dropped 5; count of bases not matched to a gene: 11. Germline loops: CDR1 SGDLS, CDR2 YYNGEE. CDR3 length equals 16 residues.

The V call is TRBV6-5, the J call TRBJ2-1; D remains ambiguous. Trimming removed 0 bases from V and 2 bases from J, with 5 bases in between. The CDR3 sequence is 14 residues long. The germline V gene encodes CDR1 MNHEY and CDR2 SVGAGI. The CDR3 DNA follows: TGTGCCAGCAGTTACTCTGGAGCCTACAATGAGCAGTTCTTC. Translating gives CASSYSGAYNEQFF.

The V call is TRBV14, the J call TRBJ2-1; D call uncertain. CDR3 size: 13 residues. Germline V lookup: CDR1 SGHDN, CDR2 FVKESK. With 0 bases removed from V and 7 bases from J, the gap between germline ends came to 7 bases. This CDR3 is CASSQDRWNEQFF. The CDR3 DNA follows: TGTGCCAGCAGCCAAGATCGGTGGAATGAGCAGTTCTTC. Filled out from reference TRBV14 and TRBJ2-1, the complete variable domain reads EAGVTQFPSHSVIEKGQTVTLRCDPISGHDNLYWYRRVMGKEIKFLLHFVKESKQDESGMPNNRFLAERTGGTYSTLKVQPAELEDSGVYFCASSQDRWNEQFFGPGTRLTVL.

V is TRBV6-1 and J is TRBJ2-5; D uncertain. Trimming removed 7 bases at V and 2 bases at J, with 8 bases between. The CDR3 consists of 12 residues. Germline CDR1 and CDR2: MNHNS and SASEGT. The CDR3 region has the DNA TGTGCCAGCAAACATTTGCAAGAGACCCAGTACTTC. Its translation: CASKHLQETQYF.

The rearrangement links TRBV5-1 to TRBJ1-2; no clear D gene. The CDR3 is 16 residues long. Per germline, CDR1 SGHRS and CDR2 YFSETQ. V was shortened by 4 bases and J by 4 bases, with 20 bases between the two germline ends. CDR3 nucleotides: TGCGCCAGCAGCCCGGGTGGTGAGGGCCCCCTCTATGGCTACACCTTC. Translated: CASSPGGEGPLYGYTF.

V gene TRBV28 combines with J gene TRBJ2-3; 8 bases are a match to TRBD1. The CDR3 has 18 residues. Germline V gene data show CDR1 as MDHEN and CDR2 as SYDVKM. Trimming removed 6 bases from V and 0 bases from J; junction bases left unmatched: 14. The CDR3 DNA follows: TGTGCCAGCAGCCTCAACCAGGGGGCCAGGTTCAGCACAGATACGCAGTATTTT. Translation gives CASSLNQGARFSTDTQYF. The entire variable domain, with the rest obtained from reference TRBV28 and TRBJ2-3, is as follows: DVKVTQSSRYLVKRTGEKVFLECVQDMDHENMFWYRQDPGLGLRLIYFSYDVKMKEKGDIPEGYSVSREKKERFSLILESASTNQTSMYLCASSLNQGARFSTDTQYFGPGTRLTVL.

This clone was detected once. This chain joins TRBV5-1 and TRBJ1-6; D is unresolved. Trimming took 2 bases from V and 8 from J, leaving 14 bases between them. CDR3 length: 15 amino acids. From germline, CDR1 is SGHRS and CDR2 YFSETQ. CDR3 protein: CASSFLTALDSPLHF. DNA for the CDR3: TGCGCCAGCAGCTTCCTCACGGCGCTCGATTCACCCCTCCACTTT. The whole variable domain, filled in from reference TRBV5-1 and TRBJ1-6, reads KAGVTQTPRYLIKTRGQQVTLSCSPISGHRSVSWYQQTPGQGLQFLFEYFSETQRNKGNFPGRFSGRQFSNSRSEMNVSTLELGDSALYLCASSFLTALDSPLHFGNGTRLTVT.

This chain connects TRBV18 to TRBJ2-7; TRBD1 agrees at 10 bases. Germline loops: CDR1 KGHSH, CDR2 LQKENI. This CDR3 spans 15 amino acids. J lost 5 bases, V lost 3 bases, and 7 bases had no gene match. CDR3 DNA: TGTGCCAGCTCACCCACCGGGACAGGGGACCACGAGCAGTACTTC. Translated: CASSPTGTGDHEQYF.

The DNA of the CDR3 is TGTGCCAGCAGTAAAGAGACAGGGGGAGCTGGGGCCAACGTCCTGACTTTC. Protein: CASSKETGGAGANVLTF. The rearrangement joins TRBV25-1 to TRBJ2-6, with 9 bases lining up with TRBD1. Looked up from germline, CDR1 is MGHDK and CDR2 is SYGVNS. The CDR3 contains 17 residues. V lost 5 bases, J lost 2 bases, and 7 bases stayed unmatched.

The DNA for the CDR3 is TGCGCCAGCAGCTCACAGGGGGGAAGGATTGGGTACGAGCAGTACTTC. It encodes CASSSQGGRIGYEQYF. The gene calls are TRBV5-1 and TRBJ2-7, with 8 bases lining up with TRBD1. This CDR3 is 16 amino acids long. V shed 3 bases, J shed 4 bases, and the junction held 12 bases outside the gene matches. Germline loops: CDR1 SGHRS, CDR2 YFSETQ.

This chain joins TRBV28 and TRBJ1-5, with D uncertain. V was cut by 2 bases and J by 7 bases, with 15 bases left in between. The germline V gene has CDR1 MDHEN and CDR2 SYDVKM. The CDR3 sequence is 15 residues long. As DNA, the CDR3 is TGTGCCAGCAGTTTAGGTTCGGGATTTCGGCAGCCCCAGCATTTT. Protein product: CASSLGSGFRQPQHF.

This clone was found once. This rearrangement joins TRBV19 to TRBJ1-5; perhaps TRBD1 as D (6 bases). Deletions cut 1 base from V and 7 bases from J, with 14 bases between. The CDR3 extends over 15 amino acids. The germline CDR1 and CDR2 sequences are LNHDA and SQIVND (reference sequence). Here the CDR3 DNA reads TGTGCCAGTAGTATAGGCTACAGGGAGCGCCAGCCCCAGCATTTT. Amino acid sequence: CASSIGYRERQPQHF. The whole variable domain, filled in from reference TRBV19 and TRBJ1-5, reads DGGITQSPKYLFRKEGQNVTLSCEQNLNHDAMYWYRQDPGQGLRLIYYSQIVNDFQKGDIAEGYSVSREKKESFPLTVTSAQKNPTAFYLCASSIGYRERQPQHFGDGTRLSIL.

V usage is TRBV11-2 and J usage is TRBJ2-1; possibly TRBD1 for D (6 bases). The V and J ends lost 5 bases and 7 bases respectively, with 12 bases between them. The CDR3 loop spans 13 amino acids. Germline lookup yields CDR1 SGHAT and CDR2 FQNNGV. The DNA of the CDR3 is TGTGCCAGCAGCACCGACAGGAATAATGAGCAGTTCTTC. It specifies CASSTDRNNEQFF.

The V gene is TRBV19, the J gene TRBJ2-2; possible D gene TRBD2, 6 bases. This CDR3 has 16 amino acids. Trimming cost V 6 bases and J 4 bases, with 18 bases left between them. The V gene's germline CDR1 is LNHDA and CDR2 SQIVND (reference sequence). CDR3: CASSSDQPGGTGELFF. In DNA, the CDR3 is TGTGCCAGTAGCTCGGACCAACCCGGGGGCACCGGGGAGCTGTTTTTT.

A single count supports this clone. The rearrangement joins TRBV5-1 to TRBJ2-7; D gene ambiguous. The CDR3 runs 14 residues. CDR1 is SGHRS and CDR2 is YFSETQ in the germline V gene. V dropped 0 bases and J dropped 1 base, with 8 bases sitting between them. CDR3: CASSLGAESYEQYF. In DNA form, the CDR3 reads TGCGCCAGCAGCTTGGGGGCGGAATCCTACGAGCAGTACTTC.

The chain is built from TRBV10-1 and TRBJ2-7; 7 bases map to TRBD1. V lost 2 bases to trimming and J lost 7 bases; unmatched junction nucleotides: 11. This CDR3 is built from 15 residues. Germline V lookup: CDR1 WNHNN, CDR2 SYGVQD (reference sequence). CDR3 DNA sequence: TGCGCCAGCAGTGAGCGTTTGGCAGGGGGTGAAGAGCAGTACTTC. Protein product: CASSERLAGGEEQYF.

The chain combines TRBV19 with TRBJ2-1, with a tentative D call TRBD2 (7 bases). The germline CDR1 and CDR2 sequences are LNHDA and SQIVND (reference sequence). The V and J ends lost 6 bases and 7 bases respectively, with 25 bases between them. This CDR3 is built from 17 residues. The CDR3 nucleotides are TGTGCCAGTAGGGAGGAGGGGGGGAGTAATCGGATGAATGAGCAGTTCTTC. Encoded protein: CASREEGGSNRMNEQFF.

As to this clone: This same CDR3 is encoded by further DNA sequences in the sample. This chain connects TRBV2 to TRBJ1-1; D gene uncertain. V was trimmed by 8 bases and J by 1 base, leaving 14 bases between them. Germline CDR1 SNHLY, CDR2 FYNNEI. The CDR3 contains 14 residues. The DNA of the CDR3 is TGTGCCAGCGGGTCACCACCTTCGAACACTGAAGCTTTCTTT. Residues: CASGSPPSNTEAFF.

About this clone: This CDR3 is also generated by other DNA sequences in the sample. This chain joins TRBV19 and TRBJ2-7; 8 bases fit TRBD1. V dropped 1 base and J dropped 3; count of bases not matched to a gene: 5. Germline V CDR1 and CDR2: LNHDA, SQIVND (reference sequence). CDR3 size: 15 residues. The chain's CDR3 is CASSIVGTGDYEQYF. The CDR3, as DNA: TGTGCCAGTAGTATAGTCGGGACAGGTGACTACGAGCAGTACTTC.

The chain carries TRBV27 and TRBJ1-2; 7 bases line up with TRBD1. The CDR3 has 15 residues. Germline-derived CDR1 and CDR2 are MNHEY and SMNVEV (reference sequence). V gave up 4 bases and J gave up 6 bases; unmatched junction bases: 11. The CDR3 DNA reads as TGTGCCAGCAGTTACCGGGACAGCACCCGAGATGGCTACACCTTC. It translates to CASSYRDSTRDGYTF.

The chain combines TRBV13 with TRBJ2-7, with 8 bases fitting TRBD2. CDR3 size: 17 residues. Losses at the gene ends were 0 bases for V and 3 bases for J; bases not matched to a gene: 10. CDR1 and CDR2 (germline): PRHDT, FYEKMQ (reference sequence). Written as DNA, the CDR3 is TGTGCCAGCAGCTTAGGCCTCCGGTTACTAGCGGACTACGAGCAGTACTTC. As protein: CASSLGLRLLADYEQYF.

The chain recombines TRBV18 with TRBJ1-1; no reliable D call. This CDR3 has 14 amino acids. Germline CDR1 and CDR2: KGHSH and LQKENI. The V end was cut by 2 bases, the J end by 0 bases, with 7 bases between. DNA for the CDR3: TGTGCCAGCTCACCAACAGAGATGAACACTGAAGCTTTCTTT. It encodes CASSPTEMNTEAFF.

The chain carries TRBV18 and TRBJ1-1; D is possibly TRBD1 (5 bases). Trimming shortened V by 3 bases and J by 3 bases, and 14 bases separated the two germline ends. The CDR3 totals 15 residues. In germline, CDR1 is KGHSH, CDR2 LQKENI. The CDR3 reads CASSPIRGFDTEAFF. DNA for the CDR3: TGTGCCAGCTCACCTATACGGGGGTTCGACACTGAAGCTTTCTTT. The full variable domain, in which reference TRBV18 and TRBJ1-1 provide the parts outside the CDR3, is NAGVMQNPRHLVRRRGQEARLRCSPMKGHSHVYWYRQLPEEGLKFMVYLQKENIIDESGMPKERFSAEFPKEGPSILRIQQVVRGDSAAYFCASSPIRGFDTEAFFGQGTRLTVV.